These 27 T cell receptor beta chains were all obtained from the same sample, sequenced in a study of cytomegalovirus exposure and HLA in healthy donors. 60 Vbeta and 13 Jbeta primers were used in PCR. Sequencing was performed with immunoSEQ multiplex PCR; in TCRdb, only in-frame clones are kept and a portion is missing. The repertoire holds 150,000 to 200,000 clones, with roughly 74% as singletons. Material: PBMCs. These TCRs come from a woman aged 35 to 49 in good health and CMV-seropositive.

The CDR3 reads CASNPRVVGTYGYTF. The DNA for the CDR3 is TGTGCCAGCAACCCGAGGGTCGTAGGTACCTATGGCTACACCTTC. This chain links TRBV2 with TRBJ1-2; D is unresolved. CDR3 size: 15 residues. V shed 7 bases and J shed 4 bases, with 19 bases lying between them. Germline assignment: CDR1 SNHLY and CDR2 FYNNEI.

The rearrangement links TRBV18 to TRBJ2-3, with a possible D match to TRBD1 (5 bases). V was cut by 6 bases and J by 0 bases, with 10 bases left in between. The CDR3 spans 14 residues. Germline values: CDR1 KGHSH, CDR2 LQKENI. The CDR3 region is CASSPTASTDTQYF. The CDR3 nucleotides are TGTGCCAGCTCTCCGACAGCCAGCACAGATACGCAGTATTTT. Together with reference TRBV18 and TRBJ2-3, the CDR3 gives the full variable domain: NAGVMQNPRHLVRRRGQEARLRCSPMKGHSHVYWYRQLPEEGLKFMVYLQKENIIDESGMPKERFSAEFPKEGPSILRIQQVVRGDSAAYFCASSPTASTDTQYFGPGTRLTVL.

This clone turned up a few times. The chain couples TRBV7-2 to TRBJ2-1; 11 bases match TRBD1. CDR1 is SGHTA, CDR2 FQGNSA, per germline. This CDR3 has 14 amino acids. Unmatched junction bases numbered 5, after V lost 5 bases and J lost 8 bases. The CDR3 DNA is TGTGCCAGCAGCGGACGGGACAGGGGGGATGAGCAGTTCTTC. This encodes CASSGRDRGDEQFF.

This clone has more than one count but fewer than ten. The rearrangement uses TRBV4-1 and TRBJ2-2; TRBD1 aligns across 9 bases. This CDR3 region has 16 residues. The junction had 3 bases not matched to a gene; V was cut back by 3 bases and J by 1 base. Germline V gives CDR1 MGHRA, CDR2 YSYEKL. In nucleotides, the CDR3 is TGCGCCAGCAGCCAGGGACAGGGCCTGAACACCGGGGAGCTGTTTTTT. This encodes CASSQGQGLNTGELFF.

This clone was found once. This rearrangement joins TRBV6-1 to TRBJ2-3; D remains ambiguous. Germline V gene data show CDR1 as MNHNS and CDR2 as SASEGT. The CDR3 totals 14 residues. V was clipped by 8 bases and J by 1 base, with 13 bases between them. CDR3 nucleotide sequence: TGTGCCAGCGTCTTTACGAGTGGCACAGATACGCAGTATTTT. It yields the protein CASVFTSGTDTQYF.

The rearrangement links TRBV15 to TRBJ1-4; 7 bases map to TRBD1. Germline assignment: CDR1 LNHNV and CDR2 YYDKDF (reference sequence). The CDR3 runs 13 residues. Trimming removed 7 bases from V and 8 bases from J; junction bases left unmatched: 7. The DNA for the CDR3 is TGTGCCACCAAAAAGGGGACAGAGGAAAAACTGTTTTTT. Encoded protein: CATKKGTEEKLFF.

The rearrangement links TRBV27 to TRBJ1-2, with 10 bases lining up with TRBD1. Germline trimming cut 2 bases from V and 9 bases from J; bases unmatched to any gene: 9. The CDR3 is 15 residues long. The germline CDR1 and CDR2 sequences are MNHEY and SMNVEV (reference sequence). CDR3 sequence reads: CASSLRTGTGASYTF. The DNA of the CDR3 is TGTGCCAGCAGTTTAAGAACCGGGACAGGGGCCAGCTACACCTTC.

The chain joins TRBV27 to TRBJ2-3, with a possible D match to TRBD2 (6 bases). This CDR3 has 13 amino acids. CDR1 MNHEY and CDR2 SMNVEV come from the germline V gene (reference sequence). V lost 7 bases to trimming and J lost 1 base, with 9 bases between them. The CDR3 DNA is TGTGCCAGCAAAGGGACTGGCACAGATACGCAGTATTTT. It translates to CASKGTGTDTQYF.

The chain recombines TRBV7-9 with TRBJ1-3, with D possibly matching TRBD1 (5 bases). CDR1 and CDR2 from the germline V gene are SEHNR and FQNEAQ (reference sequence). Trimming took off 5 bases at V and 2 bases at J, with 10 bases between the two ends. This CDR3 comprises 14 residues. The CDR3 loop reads CASSPSGAGNTIYF. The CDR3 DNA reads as TGTGCCAGCAGCCCCTCGGGGGCTGGAAACACCATATATTTT.

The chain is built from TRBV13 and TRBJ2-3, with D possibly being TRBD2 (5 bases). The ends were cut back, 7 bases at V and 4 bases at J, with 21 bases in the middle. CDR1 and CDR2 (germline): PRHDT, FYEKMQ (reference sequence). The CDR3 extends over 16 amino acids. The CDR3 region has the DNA TGTGCCAGCACCTCTCTTACTCGACTATCCCCAGATACGCAGTATTTT. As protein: CASTSLTRLSPDTQYF.

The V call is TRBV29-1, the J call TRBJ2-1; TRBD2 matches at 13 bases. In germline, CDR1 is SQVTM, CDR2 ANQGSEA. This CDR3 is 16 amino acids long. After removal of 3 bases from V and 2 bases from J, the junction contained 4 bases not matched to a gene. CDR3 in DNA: TGCAGCGTTGACGGACTAGCGGGAGCAACCTACAATGAGCAGTTCTTC. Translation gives CSVDGLAGATYNEQFF.

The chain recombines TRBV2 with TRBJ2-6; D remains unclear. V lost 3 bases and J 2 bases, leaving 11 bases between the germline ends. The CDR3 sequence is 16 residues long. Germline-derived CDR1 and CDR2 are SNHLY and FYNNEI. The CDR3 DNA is TGTGCCAGCAGTGATGAATTTCGGGCTGGGGCCAACGTCCTGACTTTC. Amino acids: CASSDEFRAGANVLTF.

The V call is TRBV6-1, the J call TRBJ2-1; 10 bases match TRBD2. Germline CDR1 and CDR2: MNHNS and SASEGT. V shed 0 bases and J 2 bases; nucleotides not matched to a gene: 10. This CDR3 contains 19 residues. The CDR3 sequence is CASSEAFFLAGAPYNEQFF. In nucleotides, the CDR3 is TGTGCCAGCAGTGAAGCTTTTTTCCTAGCGGGGGCTCCCTACAATGAGCAGTTCTTC.

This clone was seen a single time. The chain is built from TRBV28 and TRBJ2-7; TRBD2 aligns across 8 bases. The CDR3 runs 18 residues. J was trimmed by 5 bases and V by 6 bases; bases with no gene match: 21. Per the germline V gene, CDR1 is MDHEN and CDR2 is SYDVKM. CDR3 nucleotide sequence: TGTGCCAGCAGGGGAGGCCCACAGCGGGAGAGGGTCGAACACGAGCAGTACTTC. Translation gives CASRGGPQRERVEHEQYF. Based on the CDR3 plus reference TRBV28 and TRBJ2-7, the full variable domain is DVKVTQSSRYLVKRTGEKVFLECVQDMDHENMFWYRQDPGLGLRLIYFSYDVKMKEKGDIPEGYSVSREKKERFSLILESASTNQTSMYLCASRGGPQRERVEHEQYFGPGTRLTVT.

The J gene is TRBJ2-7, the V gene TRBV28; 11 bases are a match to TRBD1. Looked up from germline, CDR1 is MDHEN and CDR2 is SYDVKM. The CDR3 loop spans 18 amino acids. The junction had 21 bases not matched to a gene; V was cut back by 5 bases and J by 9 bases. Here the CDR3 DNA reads TGTGCCAGCAGTCCCACGGGACAGGGGGAGAAGAGTCTTTGGATGCAGTACTTC. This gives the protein CASSPTGQGEKSLWMQYF.

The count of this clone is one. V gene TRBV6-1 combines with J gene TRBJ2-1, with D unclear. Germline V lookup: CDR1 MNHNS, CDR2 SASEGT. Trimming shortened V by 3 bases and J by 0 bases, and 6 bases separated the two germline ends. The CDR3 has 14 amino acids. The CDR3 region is CASSDLPSYNEQFF. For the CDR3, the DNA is TGTGCCAGCAGTGATCTACCCTCCTACAATGAGCAGTTCTTC.

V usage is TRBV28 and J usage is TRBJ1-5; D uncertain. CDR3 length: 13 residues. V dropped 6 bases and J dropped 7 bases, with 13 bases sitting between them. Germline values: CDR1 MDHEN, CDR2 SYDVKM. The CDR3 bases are TGTGCCAGCAGGTCCGGGGAGGGCCAGCCCCAGCATTTT. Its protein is CASRSGEGQPQHF.

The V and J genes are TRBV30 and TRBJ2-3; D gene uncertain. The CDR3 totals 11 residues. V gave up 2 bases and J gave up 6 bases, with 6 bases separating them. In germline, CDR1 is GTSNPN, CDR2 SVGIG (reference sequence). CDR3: CAWSLEDTQYF. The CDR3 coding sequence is TGTGCCTGGAGTCTAGAGGATACGCAGTATTTT. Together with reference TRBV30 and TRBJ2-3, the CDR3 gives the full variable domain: SQTIHQWPATLVQPVGSPLSLECTVEGTSNPNLYWYRQAAGRGLQLLFYSVGIGQISSEVPQNLSASRPQDRQFILSSKKLLLSDSGFYLCAWSLEDTQYFGPGTRLTVL.

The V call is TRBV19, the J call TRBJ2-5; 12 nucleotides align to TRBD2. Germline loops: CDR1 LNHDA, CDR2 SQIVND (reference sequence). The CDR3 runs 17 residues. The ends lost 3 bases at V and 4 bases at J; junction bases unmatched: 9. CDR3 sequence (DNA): TGTGCCAGTAGTATCGGGGGGACTAGCGGGTTCGGAGAGACCCAGTACTTC. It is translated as CASSIGGTSGFGETQYF.

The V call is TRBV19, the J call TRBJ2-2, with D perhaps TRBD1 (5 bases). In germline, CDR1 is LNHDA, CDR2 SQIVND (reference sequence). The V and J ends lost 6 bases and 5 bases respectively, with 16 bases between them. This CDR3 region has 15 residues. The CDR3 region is CASSPTWGGTGELFF. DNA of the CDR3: TGTGCCAGTAGCCCGACATGGGGCGGAACCGGGGAGCTGTTTTTT.

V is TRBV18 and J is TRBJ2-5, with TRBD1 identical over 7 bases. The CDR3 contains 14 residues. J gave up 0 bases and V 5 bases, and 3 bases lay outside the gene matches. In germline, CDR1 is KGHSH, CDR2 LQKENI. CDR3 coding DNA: TGTGCCAGCTCAAGACAGGGAAACCAAGAGACCCAGTACTTC. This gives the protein CASSRQGNQETQYF.

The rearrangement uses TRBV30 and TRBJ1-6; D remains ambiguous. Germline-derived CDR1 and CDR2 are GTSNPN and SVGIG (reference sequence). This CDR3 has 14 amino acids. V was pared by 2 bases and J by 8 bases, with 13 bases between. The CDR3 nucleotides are TGTGCCTGGAGTCTGGGCAGGTTCCATTCACCCCTCCACTTT. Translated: CAWSLGRFHSPLHF.

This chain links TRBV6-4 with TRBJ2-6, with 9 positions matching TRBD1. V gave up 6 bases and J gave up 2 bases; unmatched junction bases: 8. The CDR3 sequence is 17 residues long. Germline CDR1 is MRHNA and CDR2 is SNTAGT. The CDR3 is CASSGPGQGAGANVLTF. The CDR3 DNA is TGTGCCAGCAGCGGGCCGGGACAGGGTGCTGGGGCCAACGTCCTGACTTTC.

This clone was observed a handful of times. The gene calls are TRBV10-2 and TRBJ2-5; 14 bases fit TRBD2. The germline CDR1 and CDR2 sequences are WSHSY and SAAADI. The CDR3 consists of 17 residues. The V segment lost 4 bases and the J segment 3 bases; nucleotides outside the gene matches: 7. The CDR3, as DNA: TGCGCCAGCAGTGGACTAGCGGGAGGGCCAAGCGAAGAGACCCAGTACTTC. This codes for CASSGLAGGPSEETQYF.

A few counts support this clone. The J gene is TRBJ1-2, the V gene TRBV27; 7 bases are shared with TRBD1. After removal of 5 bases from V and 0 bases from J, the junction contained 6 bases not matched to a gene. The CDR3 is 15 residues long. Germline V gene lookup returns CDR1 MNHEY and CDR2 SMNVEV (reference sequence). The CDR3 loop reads CASSPRTGTNYGYTF. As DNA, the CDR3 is TGTGCCAGCAGTCCACGGACAGGAACTAACTATGGCTACACCTTC.

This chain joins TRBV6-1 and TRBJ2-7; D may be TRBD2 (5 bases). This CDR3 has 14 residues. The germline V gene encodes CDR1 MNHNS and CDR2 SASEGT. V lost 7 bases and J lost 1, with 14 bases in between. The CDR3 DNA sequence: TGTGCCAGCACCGAAACCGGGGTTTCCTACGAGCAGTACTTC. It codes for CASTETGVSYEQYF.

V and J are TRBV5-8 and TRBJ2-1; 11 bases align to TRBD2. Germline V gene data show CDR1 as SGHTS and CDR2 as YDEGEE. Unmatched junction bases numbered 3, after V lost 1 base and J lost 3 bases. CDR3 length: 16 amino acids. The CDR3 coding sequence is TGTGCCAGCAGCTTGACTAGCGGGAGAATCTACAATGAGCAGTTCTTC. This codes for CASSLTSGRIYNEQFF. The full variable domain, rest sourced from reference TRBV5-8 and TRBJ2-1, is EAGVTQSPTHLIKTRGQQATLRCSPISGHTSVYWYQQALGLGLQFLLWYDEGEERNRGNFPPRFSGRQFPNYSSELNVNALELEDSALYLCASSLTSGRIYNEQFFGPGTRLTVL.